This paragraph covers one T cell receptor beta chain sequence. Data came from immunoSEQ multiplex PCR; TCRdb stores just in-frame clones and leaves some out. This table holds fewer than 45,000 clones, 70% to 85% found once. The data are from a study of glioma-infiltrating T cells after dendritic cell vaccination. The source of this sequence is a human donor with glioblastoma. The source was blood, collected before dendritic cell vaccination.

The CDR3 DNA is TGCAGTGCCGGACATAGCTACGAGCAGTACTTC. This codes for CSAGHSYEQYF. The V call is TRBV20-1, the J call TRBJ2-7, with D maybe TRBD1 (5 bases). The V end was cut by 6 bases, the J end by 3 bases, with 9 bases between. The length of the CDR3 is 11 residues. Germline assignment: CDR1 DFQATT and CDR2 SNEGSKA (reference sequence).